This TCR beta chain was sequenced during a study of blood T cell repertoires in COVID-19. Points on this clone: At one boundary the junction diverges from the germline segment, which might be a read error.

The length of the CDR3 is 12 residues. Germline values: CDR1 SGHTS, CDR2 YDEGEE. As originally analysed: Cell counts per sample came from amplifying reference gene primers. Profiling relied on immunoSEQ multiplex PCR, and the TCRdb table lists in-frame clones only, not all of them. V, J and clone size derive from that table, while D and trimming were established from the DNA sequence. The sample has 150,000 to 200,000 clones, 60% to 80% seen once. The clonotype originates from a woman aged 70-85 years with acute or convalescent COVID-19. Sequenced input: peripheral blood. The chain joins TRBV5-8 to TRBJ1-1; D possibly corresponds to TRBD1 (6 bases). The CDR3 is CASSTETSDRNF. The CDR3, as DNA: TGTGCCAGCAGCACGGAAACCTCAGACAGGAACTTT.